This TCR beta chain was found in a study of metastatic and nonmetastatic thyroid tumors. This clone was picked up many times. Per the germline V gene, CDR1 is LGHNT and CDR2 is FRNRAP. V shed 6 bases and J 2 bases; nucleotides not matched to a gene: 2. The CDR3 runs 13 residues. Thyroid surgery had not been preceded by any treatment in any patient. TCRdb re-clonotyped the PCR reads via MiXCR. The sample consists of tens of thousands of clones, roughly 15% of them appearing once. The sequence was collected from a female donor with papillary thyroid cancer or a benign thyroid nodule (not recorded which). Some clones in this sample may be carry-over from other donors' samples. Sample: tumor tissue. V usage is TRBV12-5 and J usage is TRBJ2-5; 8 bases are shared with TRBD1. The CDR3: CASGRDRQETQYF. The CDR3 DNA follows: TGTGCTAGTGGAAGGGACAGGCAAGAGACCCAGTACTTC.